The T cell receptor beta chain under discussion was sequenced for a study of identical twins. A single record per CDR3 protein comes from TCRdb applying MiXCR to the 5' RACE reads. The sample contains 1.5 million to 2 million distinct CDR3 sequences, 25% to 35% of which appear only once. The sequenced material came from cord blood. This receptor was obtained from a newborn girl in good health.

CDR3: CASSLGPGSYQPQHF. The CDR3, as DNA: TGTGCCAGCAGTTTAGGCCCGGGCAGTTATCAGCCCCAGCATTTT. V usage is TRBV28 and J usage is TRBJ1-5; D remains ambiguous. V shed 2 bases and J shed 5 bases, with 13 bases lying between them. The CDR3 is 15 amino acids. Germline V gene data show CDR1 as MDHEN and CDR2 as SYDVKM.